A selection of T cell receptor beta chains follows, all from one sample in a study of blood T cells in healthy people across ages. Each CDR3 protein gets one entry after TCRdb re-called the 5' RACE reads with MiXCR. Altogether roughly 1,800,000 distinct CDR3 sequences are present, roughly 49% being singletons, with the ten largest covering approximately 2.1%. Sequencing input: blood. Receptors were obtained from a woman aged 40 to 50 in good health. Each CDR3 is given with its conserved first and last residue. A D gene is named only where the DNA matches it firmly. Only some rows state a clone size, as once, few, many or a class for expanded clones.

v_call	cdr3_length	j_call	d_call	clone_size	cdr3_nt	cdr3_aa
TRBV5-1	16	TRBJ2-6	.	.	TGCGCCAGCAGCCGAATCTGGACCGCTTGGGCCAACGTCCTGACTTTC	CASSRIWTAWANVLTF
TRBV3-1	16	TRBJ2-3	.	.	TGTGCCAGCGGGGGCTGGGCTCTTACTAGCACAGATACGCAGTATTTT	CASGGWALTSTDTQYF
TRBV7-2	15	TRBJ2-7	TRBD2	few	TGTGCCACCCGATCTCCAGCGGGGGACCTCTACGAGCAGTACTTC	CATRSPAGDLYEQYF
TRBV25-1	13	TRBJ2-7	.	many	TGTGCCAGCAGTGGGGGATACTCCTACGAGCAGTACTTC	CASSGGYSYEQYF
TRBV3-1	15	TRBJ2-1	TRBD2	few	TGTGCCAGCAGCCCAACTAGCGGGGGGGCTTTTGAGCAGTTCTTC	CASSPTSGGAFEQFF
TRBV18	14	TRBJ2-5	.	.	TGTGCCAGCTCACCACGCAGGACGAGCGAGACCCAGTACTTC	CASSPRRTSETQYF
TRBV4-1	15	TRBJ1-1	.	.	TGCGCCAGCAGCCAAGTTGTAGGAAGGACCGGTGAAGCTTTCTTT	CASSQVVGRTGEAFF
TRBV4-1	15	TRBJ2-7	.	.	TGCGCCAGCAGCCAACCGGGCCAGAGCTCCTACGAGCAGTACTTC	CASSQPGQSSYEQYF
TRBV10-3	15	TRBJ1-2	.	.	TGTGCCATCAGTGACCAAAACAGGGTTAACTATGGCTACACCTTC	CAISDQNRVNYGYTF
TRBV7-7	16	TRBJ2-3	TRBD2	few	TGTGCTAGCAGCCCGCTGGGCGGGGGTCAAACAGATACGCAGTATTTT	CASSPLGGGQTDTQYF
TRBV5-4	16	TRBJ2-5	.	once	TGTGCCAGCAGCTCCGCAGGGCTACCTGGGATGGAGACCCAGTACTTC	CASSSAGLPGMETQYF
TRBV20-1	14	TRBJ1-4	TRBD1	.	TGCAGTGCTAGTGACAGGGCAACTAATGAAAAACTGTTTTTT	CSASDRATNEKLFF
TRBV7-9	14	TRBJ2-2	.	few	TGTGCCAGCAGCTTGGGCTCAGGGGTCTGGGAGCTGTTTTTT	CASSLGSGVWELFF
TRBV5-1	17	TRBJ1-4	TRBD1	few	TGCGCCAGCAGCGCCCGGGACAGGGGGGTAACTAATGAAAAACTGTTTTTT	CASSARDRGVTNEKLFF
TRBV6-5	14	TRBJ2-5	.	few	TGTGCCAGCCACCCCGGACATTTCGGCGAGACCCAGTACTTC	CASHPGHFGETQYF
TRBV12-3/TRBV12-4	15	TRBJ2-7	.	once	TGTGCCAGCAGTTTGGGTAGGGAAGCTCGGGGCGAGCAGTACTTC	CASSLGREARGEQYF
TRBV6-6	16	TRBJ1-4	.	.	TGTGCCAGCAGTTACTCCGGCGGGCACCCGGATGAAAAACTGTTTTTT	CASSYSGGHPDEKLFF
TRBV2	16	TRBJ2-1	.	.	TGTGCCAGCAGTGAAGCAAGTGGGACAAACTACAATGAGCAGTTCTTC	CASSEASGTNYNEQFF
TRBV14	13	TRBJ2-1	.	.	TGTGCCAGCAGCCAAAGCCCAGGGTCTGAGCAGTTCTTC	CASSQSPGSEQFF
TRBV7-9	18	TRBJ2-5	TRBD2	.	TGTGCCAGCAGCTTAGGAACGGGGGGGCAGGTCTCCCAAGAGACCCAGTACTTC	CASSLGTGGQVSQETQYF
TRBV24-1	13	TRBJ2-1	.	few	TGTGCCACCTGTGGGGGCCAGTCCGATGAGCAGTTCTTC	CATCGGQSDEQFF
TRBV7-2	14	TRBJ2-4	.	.	TGTGCCAGCGGAGGGAGAGAAGCCAAAAACATTCAGTACTTC	CASGGREAKNIQYF
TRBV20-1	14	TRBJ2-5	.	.	TGCAGTGCTAAGGGGTTTAGGCGCCAAGAGACCCAGTACTTC	CSAKGFRRQETQYF
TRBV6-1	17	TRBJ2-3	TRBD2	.	TGTGCCAGCAGTGAATCCGCTCTAGCGGGGGTCACAGATACGCAGTATTTT	CASSESALAGVTDTQYF
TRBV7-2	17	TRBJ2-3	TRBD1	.	TGTGCCAGCAGCCCAGGAGGGACAGGGGGCGCCTGGTATACGCAGTATTTT	CASSPGGTGGAWYTQYF
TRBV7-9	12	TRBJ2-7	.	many	TGTGCCAGCAGCTTAGGAGGAAGAGAGCAGTACTTC	CASSLGGREQYF
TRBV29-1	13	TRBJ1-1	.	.	TGCAGCGGGGGGGGAGGTAGGGGAACTGAAGCTTTCTTT	CSGGGGRGTEAFF
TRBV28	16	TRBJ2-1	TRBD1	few	TGTGCCAGCAGCTTAAGACAGGGGGCCCACTACAATGAGCAGTTCTTC	CASSLRQGAHYNEQFF
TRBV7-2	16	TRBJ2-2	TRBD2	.	TGTGCCAGCAGCCCGGGACTAGCGGGGACCACCGGGGAGCTGTTTTTT	CASSPGLAGTTGELFF
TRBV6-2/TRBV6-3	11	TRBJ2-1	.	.	TGTGCCAGCAGTTCGCCGGGACCGCAGTTCTTC	CASSSPGPQFF
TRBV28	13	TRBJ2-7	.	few	TGTGCCAGCAGCCTATACTTAAGCTACGAGCAGTACTTC	CASSLYLSYEQYF
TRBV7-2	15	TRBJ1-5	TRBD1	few	TGTGCCAGCAGCACTGGACAGGGCTTAGGTCAGCCCCAGCATTTT	CASSTGQGLGQPQHF
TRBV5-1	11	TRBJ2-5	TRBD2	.	TGCGCCAGCACCATAGCGGGGGAGCAGTACTTC	CASTIAGEQYF
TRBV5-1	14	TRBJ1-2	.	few	TGCGCCAGCAGCTTGACCCTCGGGGGCGATGGCTACACCTTC	CASSLTLGGDGYTF
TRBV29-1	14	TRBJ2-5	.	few	TGCAGCGTTGAACCAGGGGTGGGGGGTGAGACCCAGTACTTC	CSVEPGVGGETQYF
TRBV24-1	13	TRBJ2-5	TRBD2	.	TGTGCCACCAAAGGCGGGGGGTCAGAGACCCAGTACTTC	CATKGGGSETQYF
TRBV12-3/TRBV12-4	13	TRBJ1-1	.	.	TGTGCCAGCAGTTTCTGGGGGAGGACTGAAGCTTTCTTT	CASSFWGRTEAFF
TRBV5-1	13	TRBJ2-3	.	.	TGCGCCAGCCGTGCCGGGGTTCAGGATACGCAGTATTTT	CASRAGVQDTQYF
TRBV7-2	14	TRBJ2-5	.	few	TGTGCCAGCAGCTTCGGGACCGAACAAGAGACCCAGTACTTC	CASSFGTEQETQYF
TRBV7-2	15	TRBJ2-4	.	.	TGTGCCAGCGGTACTGACGGGGCGCTTCGGGACATTCAGTACTTC	CASGTDGALRDIQYF
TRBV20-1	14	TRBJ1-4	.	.	TGCAGTGCCAGACGGGGACGTATTAATGAAAAACTGTTTTTT	CSARRGRINEKLFF
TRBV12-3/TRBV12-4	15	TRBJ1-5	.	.	TGTGCCAGCACCGTGGACGAGAATAGCAATCAGCCCCAGCATTTT	CASTVDENSNQPQHF
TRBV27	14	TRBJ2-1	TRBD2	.	TGTGCCAGCGGAATACCGGGACTACAAAATGAGCAGTTCTTC	CASGIPGLQNEQFF
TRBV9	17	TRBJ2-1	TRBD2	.	TGTGCCAGCAGCGTAGATACTAGCGGGGGGCTAATCAATGAGCAGTTCTTC	CASSVDTSGGLINEQFF
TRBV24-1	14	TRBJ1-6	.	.	TGTGCCACCGGTGATTCTTCCCCGGGATCACCCCTCCACTTT	CATGDSSPGSPLHF
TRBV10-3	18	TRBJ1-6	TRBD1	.	TGTGCCATCAGAGAGTCGGGTGGACAGGAATATAATAATTCACCCCTCCACTTT	CAIRESGGQEYNNSPLHF
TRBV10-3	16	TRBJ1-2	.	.	TGTGCCATACAACGTGACGGACAGTTAGCTAACTATGGCTACACCTTC	CAIQRDGQLANYGYTF
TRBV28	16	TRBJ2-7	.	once	TGTGCCAGCAGTTTTGGACTTCAGGGGAGCTCCTACGAGCAGTACTTC	CASSFGLQGSSYEQYF
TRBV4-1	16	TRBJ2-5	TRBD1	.	TGCGCCAGCAGCCAAGTATCGGGACAGTCCCAAGAGACCCAGTACTTC	CASSQVSGQSQETQYF
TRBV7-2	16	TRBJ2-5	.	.	TGTGCCAGCAGCTCCGGTGGAGGCCCGGGCAAAGGGGCCCAGTACTTC	CASSSGGGPGKGAQYF
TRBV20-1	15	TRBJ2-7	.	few	TGCAGTGCTAGAGATAGGTACTCCGCTTCGTACGAGCAGTACTTC	CSARDRYSASYEQYF